The 7 T cell receptor beta chains reported below all come from one sample, sequenced in a study of shared clonotypes between healthy human individuals. Generated by immunoSEQ multiplex PCR, the TCRdb table keeps only in-frame clones and is missing some. The repertoire includes 2 million to 2.5 million clones, 80% to 95% of them detected once, and around 0.35% sits in the top ten. The sample comprised naive CD4+ T cells from PBMCs. The subset was: CD45RA+ positively selected. These receptors came from a man aged 18 to 35 in good health. Some clones in this sample may be carry-over from other donors' samples.

This chain uses TRBV2 with TRBJ2-5; 9 nucleotides line up with TRBD2. The CDR3 length is 14 residues. Germline CDR1 reads SNHLY; CDR2 reads FYNNEI. Losses at the gene ends were 5 bases for V and 5 bases for J; bases not matched to a gene: 6. The CDR3 DNA follows: TGTGCCAGCAGTTCTAGCGGGAAGGGGGAGACCCAGTACTTC. Amino acids: CASSSSGKGETQYF. The full variable domain, its missing parts supplied by reference TRBV2 and TRBJ2-5, is EPEVTQTPSHQVTQMGQEVILRCVPISNHLYFYWYRQILGQKVEFLVSFYNNEISEKSEIFDDQFSVERPDGSNFTLKIRSTKLEDSAMYFCASSSSGKGETQYFGPGTRLLVL.

The rearrangement joins TRBV7-2 to TRBJ2-3; D may be TRBD1 (5 bases). From germline, CDR1 is SGHTA and CDR2 FQGNSA. V lost 5 bases, J lost 3 bases, and 18 bases lay in between. This CDR3 spans 16 amino acids. The CDR3 bases are TGTGCCAGCAGCCGTTTAGGAATAGGGGTTACAGATACGCAGTATTTT. Protein product: CASSRLGIGVTDTQYF.

The gene calls are TRBV9 and TRBJ2-7; the match to TRBD2 covers 8 bases. Germline CDR1 SGDLS, CDR2 YYNGEE. The CDR3 totals 16 residues. J was trimmed by 2 bases and V by 0 bases; bases with no gene match: 7. The DNA for the CDR3 is TGTGCCAGCAGCGTAGGCGGGGGGCTGATGGCCTACGAGCAGTACTTC. Protein product: CASSVGGGLMAYEQYF.

CDR3 loop: CASSRDPSGGNTIYF. CDR3 sequence (DNA): TGTGCCAGCAGCCGGGACCCAAGCGGAGGAAACACCATATATTTT. The chain has TRBV4-2 and TRBJ1-3; D perhaps matches TRBD1 (5 bases). V gave up 4 bases and J gave up 4 bases, with 14 bases separating them. The germline CDR1 and CDR2 sequences are LGHNA and YNFKEQ. The CDR3 loop spans 15 amino acids.

The J gene is TRBJ1-2, the V gene TRBV4-3; 8 positions agree with TRBD1. V shed 4 bases and J 8 bases; nucleotides not matched to a gene: 15. Germline CDR1 is LGHNA and CDR2 is YSLEER. This CDR3 is 16 amino acids long. The CDR3 spells CASSRQLRQGNRGYTF. The CDR3 nucleotides are TGCGCCAGCAGCCGCCAACTAAGACAGGGGAATCGAGGCTACACCTTC.

There are a few counts of this clone. The chain has TRBV27 and TRBJ2-2, with 8 positions matching TRBD2. The J segment lost 7 bases and the V segment lost 3 bases, leaving 4 bases of the junction unmatched. Looked up from germline, CDR1 is MNHEY and CDR2 is SMNVEV (reference sequence). This CDR3 has 14 residues. CDR3 amino acids: CASSLPSGRGELFF. DNA for the CDR3: TGTGCCAGCAGTTTGCCTAGCGGGCGCGGGGAGCTGTTTTTT.

CDR3 in amino acids: CASSRLGYGYTF. In nucleotides, the CDR3 is TGTGCCAGCAGTCGCCTGGGCTATGGCTACACCTTC. The genes are TRBV27 and TRBJ1-2, with D unclear. Germline CDR1 MNHEY, CDR2 SMNVEV (reference sequence). V was shortened by 5 bases and J by 4 bases, with 8 bases between the two germline ends. The CDR3 runs 12 residues.